The T cell receptor (beta chain) described here comes from a study of T cell clones after liver transplantation. Study details: A pre-transplant mixed lymphocyte reaction with TCRbeta sequencing defined graft-donor-reactive clones followed in post-transplant blood. The study, taken as a whole, reports: In two subjects, few donor cells limited the measurable donor-reactive repertoire. Post-transplant, graft-donor-reactive CD4 TCRbeta sequences in blood dropped significantly in 5 of 8 subjects.

Only in-frame clones appear in the TCRdb table, and some are missing; sequencing was by immunoSEQ multiplex PCR. The repertoire holds about 20,000 clones, with 93% as singletons. Comments on this clone: Its matching antigen is unknown.

V dropped 5 bases and J dropped 5 bases, with 15 bases sitting between them. The CDR3 consists of 15 residues. Germline CDR1 LNHDA, CDR2 SQIVND (reference sequence). The sequence was collected from a human patient who received a liver transplant. Some of the T cells might come from the graft donor. This specimen was CD8+ T cells from blood, taken less than 27 months after liver transplant. The chain carries TRBV19 and TRBJ1-4; D not resolved. The CDR3 sequence: CASSGLHRGNEKLFF. As DNA, the CDR3 is TGTGCCAGTAGTGGGTTACACAGAGGAAATGAAAAACTGTTTTTT.